This paragraph reports one T cell receptor beta chain. This entry is derived from a study of radiotherapy plus CTLA-4 blockade in lung cancer. Assay: immunoSEQ multiplex PCR; the TCRdb copy retains only in-frame clones and omits some. The table lists 40,000 to 45,000 clones, more than 70% of them singletons, with approximately 2.6% in the top ten. The sample here was peripheral blood, taken from a patient treated with radiotherapy plus ipilimumab. The sequence came from a human donor with non-small cell lung cancer whose response to radiotherapy plus ipilimumab could not be evaluated.

The CDR3 here is CASSYGSGGAVYEQYF. As DNA, the CDR3 is TGCGCCAGCAGCTATGGTAGCGGGGGAGCCGTCTACGAGCAGTACTTC. This chain joins TRBV4-3 and TRBJ2-7; 9 bases are a match to TRBD2. After removal of 5 bases from V and 3 bases from J, the junction contained 11 bases not matched to a gene. The germline gives CDR1 LGHNA, CDR2 YSLEER. This CDR3 is 16 amino acids long.